This TCR beta chain was sequenced for a study of T cells in women clearing cervical HPV infection. Whole-study context: Blood came at first lesion visit for cases, post-clearance for controls. Case blood was drawn a median approximately 150 days after lesion detection.

Of note for this clone: Its antigen is not identified. The CDR3 end is not reached by the read, which stops 3 residues before it; the germline J gene fills it in.

V shed 5 bases and J shed 2 bases, with 18 bases lying between them. The CDR3 runs to 17 residues. In germline, CDR1 is SGHTA, CDR2 FQGTGA. TCR beta CDR3 amplified by multiplex PCR from 950 to 1,500 ng genomic DNA. Using immunoSEQ multiplex PCR, the repertoire was profiled, and TCRdb retains in-frame clones only, with some absent. Its table records about 31,000 clones. Study outcomes and limitations: Repertoire richness, not evenness, was significantly elevated in CIN3+ cases versus controls.

Sequenced input: blood buffy coat. This chain uses TRBV7-3 with TRBJ2-2; TRBD2 is a possible D gene (5 bases). The origin of this receptor is a woman aged 18 to 75 with a cervical HPV16 infection that either progressed to CIN3+ or cleared (not recorded which). This CDR3 is CASSQAVTGFNTGELFF. The CDR3 bases that were read are TGTGCCAGCAGCCAGGCTGTGACGGGGTTTAACACCGGGGAG.